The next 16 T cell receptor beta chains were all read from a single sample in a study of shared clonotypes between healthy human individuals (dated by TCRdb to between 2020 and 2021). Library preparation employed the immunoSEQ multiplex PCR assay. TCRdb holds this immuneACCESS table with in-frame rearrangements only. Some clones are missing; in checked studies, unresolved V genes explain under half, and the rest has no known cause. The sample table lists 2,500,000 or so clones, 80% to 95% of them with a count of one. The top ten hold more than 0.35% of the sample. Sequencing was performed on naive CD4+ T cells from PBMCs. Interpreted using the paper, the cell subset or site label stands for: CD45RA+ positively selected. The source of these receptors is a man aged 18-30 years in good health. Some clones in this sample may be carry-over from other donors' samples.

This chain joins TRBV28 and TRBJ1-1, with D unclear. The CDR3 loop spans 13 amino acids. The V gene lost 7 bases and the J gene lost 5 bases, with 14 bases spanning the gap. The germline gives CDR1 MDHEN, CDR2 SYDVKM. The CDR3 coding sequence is TGTGCCAGCATGCTATTCGCGGGTACTGAAGCTTTCTTT. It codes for CASMLFAGTEAFF.

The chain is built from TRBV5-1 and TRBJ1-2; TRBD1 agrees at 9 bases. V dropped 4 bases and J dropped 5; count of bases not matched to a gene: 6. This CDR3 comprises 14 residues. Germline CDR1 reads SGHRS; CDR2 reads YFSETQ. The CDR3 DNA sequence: TGCGCCAGCAGCACCATAGACAGGGGGTATGGCTACACCTTC. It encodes CASSTIDRGYGYTF.

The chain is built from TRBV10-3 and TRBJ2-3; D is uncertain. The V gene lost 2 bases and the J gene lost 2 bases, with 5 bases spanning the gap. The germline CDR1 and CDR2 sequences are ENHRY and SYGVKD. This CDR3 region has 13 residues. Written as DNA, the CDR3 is TGTGCCATCAGTGAGCAAGTCACAGATACGCAGTATTTT. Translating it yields CAISEQVTDTQYF.

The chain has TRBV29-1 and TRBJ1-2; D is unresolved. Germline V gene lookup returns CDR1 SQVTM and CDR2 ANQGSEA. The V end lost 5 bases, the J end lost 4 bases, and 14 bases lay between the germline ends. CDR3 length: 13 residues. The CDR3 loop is CSVPSTVVYGYTF. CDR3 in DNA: TGCAGCGTTCCCTCTACTGTCGTCTATGGCTACACCTTC. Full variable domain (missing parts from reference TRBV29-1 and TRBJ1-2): SAVISQKPSRDICQRGTSLTIQCQVDSQVTMMFWYRQQPGQSLTLIATANQGSEATYESGFVIDKFPISRPNLTFSTLTVSNMSPEDSSIYLCSVPSTVVYGYTFGSGTRLTVV.

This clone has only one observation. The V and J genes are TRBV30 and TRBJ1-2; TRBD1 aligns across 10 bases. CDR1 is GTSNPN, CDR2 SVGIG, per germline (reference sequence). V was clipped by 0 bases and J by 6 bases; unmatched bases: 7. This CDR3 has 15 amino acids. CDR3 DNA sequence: TGTGCCTGGAGTGTACTAGTGGGACAGGGGAATGGCTACACCTTC. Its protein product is CAWSVLVGQGNGYTF. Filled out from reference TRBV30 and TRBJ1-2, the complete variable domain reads SQTIHQWPATLVQPVGSPLSLECTVEGTSNPNLYWYRQAAGRGLQLLFYSVGIGQISSEVPQNLSASRPQDRQFILSSKKLLLSDSGFYLCAWSVLVGQGNGYTFGSGTRLTVV.

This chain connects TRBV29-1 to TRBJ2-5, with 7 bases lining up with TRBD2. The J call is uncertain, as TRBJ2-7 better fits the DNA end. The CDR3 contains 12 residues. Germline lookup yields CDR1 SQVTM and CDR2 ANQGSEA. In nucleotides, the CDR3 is TGCAGCGTTGGCGGGGGTTCCTACGAGCAGTACTTC. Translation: CSVGGGSYEQYF.

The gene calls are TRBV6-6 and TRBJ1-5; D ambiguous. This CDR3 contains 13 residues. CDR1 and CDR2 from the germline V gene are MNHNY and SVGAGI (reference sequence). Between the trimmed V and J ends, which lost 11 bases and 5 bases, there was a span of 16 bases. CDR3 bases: TGTGCCGTGGCACCGGCAGACGATCAGCCCCAGCATTTT. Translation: CAVAPADDQPQHF.

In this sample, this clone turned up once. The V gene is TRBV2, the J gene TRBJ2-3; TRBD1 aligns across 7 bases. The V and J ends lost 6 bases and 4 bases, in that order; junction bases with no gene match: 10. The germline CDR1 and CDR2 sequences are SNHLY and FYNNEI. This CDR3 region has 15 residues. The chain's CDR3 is CASRRTRTGPDTQYF. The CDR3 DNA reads TGTGCCAGCAGGAGGACCAGGACAGGACCAGATACGCAGTATTTT.

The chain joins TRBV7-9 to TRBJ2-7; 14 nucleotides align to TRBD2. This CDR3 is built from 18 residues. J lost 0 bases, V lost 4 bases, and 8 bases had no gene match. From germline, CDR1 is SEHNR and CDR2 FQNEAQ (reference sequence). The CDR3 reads CASSSWTSGRPFSYEQYF. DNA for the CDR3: TGTGCCAGCAGCTCCTGGACTAGCGGGAGGCCTTTCTCCTACGAGCAGTACTTC.

The CDR3 bases are TGTGCCAGCAGGGACTACCAGGCTAACTATGGCTACACCTTC. Its translation is CASRDYQANYGYTF. The chain has TRBV6-5 and TRBJ1-2; the D is unclear. The germline gives CDR1 MNHEY, CDR2 SVGAGI. This CDR3 contains 14 residues. Trimming removed 6 bases at V and 0 bases at J, with 11 bases between.

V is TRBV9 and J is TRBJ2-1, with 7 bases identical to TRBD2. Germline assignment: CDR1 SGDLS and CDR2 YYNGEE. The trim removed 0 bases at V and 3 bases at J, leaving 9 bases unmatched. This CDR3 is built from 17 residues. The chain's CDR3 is CASSVEAWGGNYNEQFF. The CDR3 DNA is TGTGCCAGCAGCGTAGAAGCGTGGGGAGGGAACTACAATGAGCAGTTCTTC.

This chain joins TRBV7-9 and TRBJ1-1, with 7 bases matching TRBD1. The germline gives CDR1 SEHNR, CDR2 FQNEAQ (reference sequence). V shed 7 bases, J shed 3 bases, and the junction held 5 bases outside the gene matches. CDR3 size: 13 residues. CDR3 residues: CASTRDSYTEAFF. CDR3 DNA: TGTGCCAGCACCCGGGACAGCTACACTGAAGCTTTCTTT.

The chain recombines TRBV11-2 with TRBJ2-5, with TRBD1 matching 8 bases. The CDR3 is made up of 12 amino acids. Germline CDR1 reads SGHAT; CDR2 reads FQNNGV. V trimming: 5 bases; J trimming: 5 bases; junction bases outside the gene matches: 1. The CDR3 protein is CASSRDRETQYF. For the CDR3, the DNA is TGTGCCAGCAGCCGGGACAGGGAGACCCAGTACTTC. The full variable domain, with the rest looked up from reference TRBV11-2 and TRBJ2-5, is EAGVAQSPRYKIIEKRQSVAFWCNPISGHATLYWYQQILGQGPKLLIQFQNNGVVDDSQLPKDRFSAERLKGVDSTLKIQPAKLEDSAVYLCASSRDRETQYFGPGTRLLVL.

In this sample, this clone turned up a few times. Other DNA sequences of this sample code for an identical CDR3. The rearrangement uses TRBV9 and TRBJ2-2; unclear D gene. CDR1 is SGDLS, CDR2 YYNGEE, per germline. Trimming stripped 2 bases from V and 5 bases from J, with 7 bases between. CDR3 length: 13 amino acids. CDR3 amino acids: CASSVVGTGELFF. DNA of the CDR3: TGTGCCAGCAGCGTGGTAGGGACCGGGGAGCTGTTTTTT.

CDR3 residues: CASSLGGYTDTQYF. The CDR3 nucleotides are TGTGCCAGCAGTTTAGGGGGATACACAGATACGCAGTATTTT. The chain links TRBV27 to TRBJ2-3, with D perhaps being TRBD1 or TRBD2 (5 bases each). This CDR3 is 14 amino acids long. The V gene's germline CDR1 is MNHEY and CDR2 SMNVEV (reference sequence). V was cut by 2 bases and J by 2 bases, with 8 bases left in between.

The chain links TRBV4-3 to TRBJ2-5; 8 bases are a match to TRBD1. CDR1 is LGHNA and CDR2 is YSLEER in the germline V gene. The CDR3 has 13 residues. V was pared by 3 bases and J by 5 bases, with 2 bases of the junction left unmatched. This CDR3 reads CASSQRQGETQYF. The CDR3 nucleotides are TGCGCCAGCAGCCAGCGACAGGGGGAGACCCAGTACTTC.